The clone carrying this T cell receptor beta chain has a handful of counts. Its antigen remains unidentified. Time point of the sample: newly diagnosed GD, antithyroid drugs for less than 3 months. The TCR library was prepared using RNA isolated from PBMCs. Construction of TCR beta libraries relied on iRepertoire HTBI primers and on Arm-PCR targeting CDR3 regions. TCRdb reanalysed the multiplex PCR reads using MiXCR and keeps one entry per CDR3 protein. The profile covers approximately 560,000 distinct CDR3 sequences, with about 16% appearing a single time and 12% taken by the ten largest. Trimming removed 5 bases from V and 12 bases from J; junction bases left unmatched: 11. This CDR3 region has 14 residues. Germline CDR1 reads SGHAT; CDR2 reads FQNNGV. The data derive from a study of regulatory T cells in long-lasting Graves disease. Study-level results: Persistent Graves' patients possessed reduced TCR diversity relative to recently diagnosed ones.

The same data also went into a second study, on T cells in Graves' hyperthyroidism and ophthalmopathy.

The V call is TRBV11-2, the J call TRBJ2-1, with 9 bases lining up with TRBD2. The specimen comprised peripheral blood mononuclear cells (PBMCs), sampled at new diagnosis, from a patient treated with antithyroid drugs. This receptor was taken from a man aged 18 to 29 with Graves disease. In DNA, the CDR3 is TGTGCCAGCAGCCCCCTGCGGCGGGAGGGCGCGCAGTTCTTC. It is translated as CASSPLRREGAQFF.